A selection of T cell receptor beta chains follows, all from one sample in a study of cytomegalovirus exposure and HLA in healthy donors. The data were produced by immunoSEQ multiplex PCR, yet TCRdb's version contains in-frame clones alone and is incomplete. This sample has about 120,000 clones, with around 82% found just once. Sequencing was done on a sample of PBMCs. These receptors all stem from a female donor in good health and CMV-seronegative. Each CDR3 is given with its conserved first and last residue. D genes are given only for firm matches. Some rows have no size entry. The others give once, few or many, or a class for an expanded clone.

CDR3aa	CDR3nt	d_gene	v_gene	j_gene	abundance
CASSGQGTASVVYTF	TGTGCCAGCAGCGGCCAGGGGACAGCTTCTGTGGTCTACACCTTC	TRBD1	TRBV7-2	TRBJ1-2	NA
CASSQGSGEISEQYF	TGTGCCAGCAGCCAAGGGTCGGGGGAGATCTCCGAGCAGTACTTC	NA	TRBV4-2	TRBJ2-7	NA
CASSHLAGASTDTQYF	TGTGCCAGCAGCCACCTAGCGGGGGCTAGCACAGATACGCAGTATTTT	TRBD2	TRBV11-2	TRBJ2-3	NA
CSSSLASVYEQYF	TGTTCCAGCAGCCTCGCTAGCGTCTACGAGCAGTACTTC	NA	TRBV7-9	TRBJ2-7	NA
CASSVRQGGGELFF	TGCGCCAGCAGTGTCCGACAGGGAGGCGGGGAGCTGTTTTTT	NA	TRBV10-2	TRBJ2-2	NA
CASSLTSGDTQYF	TGTGCCAGCAGCTTAACCTCGGGAGATACGCAGTATTTT	NA	TRBV7-3	TRBJ2-3	few
CASSWGTGVSGANVLTF	TGTGCCAGCAGCTGGGGGACAGGGGTCTCCGGGGCCAACGTCCTGACTTTC	TRBD1	TRBV7-9	TRBJ2-6	once
CASSQVSWNTEAFF	TGCGCCAGCAGCCAAGTTTCTTGGAACACTGAAGCTTTCTTT	NA	TRBV4-1	TRBJ1-1	few
CATQRDTNSYEQYF	TGTGCCACGCAACGGGACACCAACTCCTACGAGCAGTACTTC	NA	TRBV15	TRBJ2-7	NA
CASSLVGAEQYF	TGCGCCAGCAGCTTGGTGGGGGCCGAGCAGTACTTC	NA	TRBV5-1	TRBJ2-7	NA
CASSPALAGGSIYNEQFF	TGTGCCAGCAGCCCAGCGCTAGCGGGGGGTTCGATCTACAATGAGCAGTTCTTC	TRBD2	TRBV7-9	TRBJ2-1	NA
CASNNGGGYNSPLHF	TGTGCCAGCAATAACGGGGGGGGTTATAATTCACCCCTCCACTTT	NA	TRBV6-1	TRBJ1-6	few
CASSLERATSFEQYF	TGTGCCAGCAGCCTCGAGAGAGCGACTAGCTTCGAGCAGTACTTC	TRBD2	TRBV5-4	TRBJ2-7	few
CASTTQSGHTGELFF	TGTGCCAGCACTACACAGTCAGGGCACACCGGGGAGCTGTTTTTT	NA	TRBV2	TRBJ2-2	NA
CAWSRDSNQPQHF	TGTGCCTGGAGTCGGGATAGCAATCAGCCCCAGCATTTT	NA	TRBV30	TRBJ1-5	NA
CASLVLDTQYF	TGTGCCAGCCTCGTACTAGATACGCAGTATTTT	NA	TRBV25-1	TRBJ2-3	NA
CASSLVQGAYEQYF	TGTGCCAGCAGCTTGGTACAGGGGGCCTACGAGCAGTACTTC	TRBD1	TRBV11-2	TRBJ2-7	once
CASSYTGGAGAFF	TGTGCCAGCAGCTACACAGGGGGCGCGGGAGCTTTCTTT	TRBD1	TRBV5-6	TRBJ1-1	NA
CSVDRGLGYTF	TGCAGCGTTGATAGGGGGCTTGGCTACACCTTC	TRBD1	TRBV29-1	TRBJ1-2	NA
CARTKSASGRVRMGEQYF	TGTGCCAGGACCAAATCAGCTAGCGGTCGGGTTCGGATGGGCGAGCAGTACTTC	TRBD2	TRBV19	TRBJ2-7	NA
CASSARPGLPYEQYF	TGTGCCAGCAGCGCCCGACCGGGACTCCCTTACGAGCAGTACTTC	NA	TRBV9	TRBJ2-7	NA
CASSRGTEAAAEAFF	TGTGCCAGCAGTAGGGGGACGGAGGCCGCAGCGGAAGCTTTCTTT	NA	TRBV6-5	TRBJ1-1	NA
CASSPRTGEAPSYGYTF	TGCGCCAGCAGCCCGCGGACAGGGGAGGCCCCGTCCTATGGCTACACCTTC	TRBD1	TRBV5-1	TRBJ1-2	NA
CASSLGRQGEAFF	TGTGCCAGCAGCTTAGGAAGACAGGGTGAAGCTTTCTTT	TRBD1	TRBV7-6	TRBJ1-1	NA
CASSPRQGGLYEQYF	TGTGCCAGCAGCCCCCGACAGGGTGGGCTCTACGAGCAGTACTTC	TRBD1	TRBV6-5	TRBJ2-7	NA
CASSLKGGTPYEQYF	TGTGCCAGCAGTTTGAAGGGGGGGACACCCTACGAGCAGTACTTC	NA	TRBV27	TRBJ2-7	NA
CASSDPGRGYGYTF	TGTGCCAGCAGTGACCCAGGGAGGGGCTATGGCTACACCTTC	NA	TRBV25-1	TRBJ1-2	NA
CAWRVTNEQYF	TGTGCCTGGAGAGTCACTAACGAGCAGTACTTC	NA	TRBV30	TRBJ2-7	NA
CASSLDGAGTDTQYF	TGTGCCAGCAGCTTAGATGGGGCCGGCACAGATACGCAGTATTTT	NA	TRBV11-2	TRBJ2-3	NA
CAIPTGKRGYTF	TGTGCCATCCCCACAGGGAAGAGGGGCTACACCTTC	NA	TRBV28	TRBJ1-2	NA
CASSLGGGQVNIQYF	TGTGCCAGCAGTTTGGGGGGGGGACAGGTAAACATTCAGTACTTC	NA	TRBV28	TRBJ2-4	NA
CASSLEGVGTEAFF	TGTGCCAGCAGCTTAGAGGGAGTGGGCACTGAAGCTTTCTTT	NA	TRBV11-2	TRBJ1-1	NA
CASAGQLGDTQYF	TGTGCCAGCGCGGGGCAGCTCGGGGATACGCAGTATTTT	NA	TRBV27	TRBJ2-3	few
CASSPSVAAVSYEQYF	TGCGCCAGCAGCCCGAGCGTAGCGGCCGTCTCCTACGAGCAGTACTTC	NA	TRBV5-1	TRBJ2-7	once
CSASREETQYF	TGCAGTGCGAGCAGGGAAGAGACCCAGTACTTC	NA	TRBV20-1	TRBJ2-5	NA
CASSLASTGPQGYTF	TGTGCCAGCAGCTTAGCGTCGACAGGCCCTCAGGGCTACACCTTC	NA	TRBV7-2	TRBJ1-2	NA
CASSKGGRRGLYGYTF	TGTGCCAGCAGCAAAGGTGGGAGGCGGGGTCTGTATGGCTACACCTTC	NA	TRBV21-1	TRBJ1-2	NA
CASSLGVGGTEAFF	TGTGCCAGCAGCTTAGGGGTAGGGGGTACTGAAGCTTTCTTT	NA	TRBV7-9	TRBJ1-1	NA
CASTPQLLGDYEQYF	TGTGCCAGCACCCCCCAGCTTTTGGGCGATTACGAGCAGTACTTC	NA	TRBV11-2	TRBJ2-7	few
CASSQDGLAGLDEQFF	TGTGCCAGCAGCCAAGATGGCCTAGCGGGGTTGGATGAGCAGTTCTTC	TRBD2	TRBV4-2	TRBJ2-1	once
CSVEMTARDTQYF	TGCAGCGTTGAAATGACGGCCAGGGATACGCAGTATTTT	NA	TRBV29-1	TRBJ2-3	few
CASSFEGAHTEAFF	TGCGCCAGCAGCTTCGAGGGGGCGCACACTGAAGCTTTCTTT	TRBD1	TRBV5-1	TRBJ1-1	NA
CASSPVSFGNQPQHF	TGTGCCAGCAGCCCTGTGAGCTTCGGCAATCAGCCCCAGCATTTT	NA	TRBV6-5	TRBJ1-5	once